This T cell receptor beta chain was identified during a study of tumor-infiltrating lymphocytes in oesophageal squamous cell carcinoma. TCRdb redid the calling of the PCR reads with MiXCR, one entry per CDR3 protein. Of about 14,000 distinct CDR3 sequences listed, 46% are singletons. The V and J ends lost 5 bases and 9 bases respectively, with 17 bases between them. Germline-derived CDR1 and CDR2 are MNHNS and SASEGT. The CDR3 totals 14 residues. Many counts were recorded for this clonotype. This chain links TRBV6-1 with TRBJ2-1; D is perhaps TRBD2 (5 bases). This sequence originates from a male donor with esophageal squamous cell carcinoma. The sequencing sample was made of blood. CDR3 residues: CASSYLVWSGEQFF. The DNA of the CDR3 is TGTGCCAGCAGTTATTTGGTTTGGAGCGGTGAGCAGTTCTTC.